What follows are 20 T cell receptor beta chains derived from one specimen sequenced in a study of cytomegalovirus exposure and HLA in healthy donors. Here immunoSEQ multiplex PCR was the method, and the copy in TCRdb shows in-frame clones only, minus some. The top ten hold about 3.1% of the sample, which has tens of thousands of clones, 85% to 95% seen once. Sequenced input: PBMCs. The receptors originated from a young man in good health and CMV-seronegative.

The V call is TRBV5-4, the J call TRBJ2-7, with D maybe TRBD2 (5 bases). The CDR3 length is 14 residues. Trimming took off 4 bases at V and 2 bases at J, with 13 bases between the two ends. Germline loops: CDR1 SGHNT, CDR2 YYREEE (reference sequence). CDR3 in amino acids: CASSMLVGTYEQYF. The DNA of the CDR3 is TGTGCCAGCAGCATGTTAGTCGGGACCTACGAGCAGTACTTC. Based on the CDR3 plus reference TRBV5-4 and TRBJ2-7, the full variable domain is ETGVTQSPTHLIKTRGQQVTLRCSSQSGHNTVSWYQQALGQGPQFIFQYYREEENGRGNFPPRFSGLQFPNYSSELNVNALELDDSALYLCASSMLVGTYEQYFGPGTRLTVT.

V gene TRBV5-5 combines with J gene TRBJ2-5; the D gene is possibly TRBD1 (6 bases). The CDR3 contains 16 residues. Germline assignment: CDR1 SGHKS and CDR2 YYEKEE (reference sequence). V lost 4 bases, J lost 5 bases, and 21 bases lay in between. The CDR3 is CASSVGTTGNFETQYF. CDR3 DNA: TGTGCCAGCAGCGTAGGGACGACAGGTAACTTCGAGACCCAGTACTTC.

The genes are TRBV5-1 and TRBJ2-1, with D perhaps matching TRBD2 (6 bases). Per germline, CDR1 SGHRS and CDR2 YFSETQ. Between the trimmed V and J ends, which lost 5 bases and 8 bases, there was a span of 11 bases. This CDR3 has 12 residues. The CDR3 nucleotides are TGCGCCAGCAGGGAGGGGATTGATGAGCAGTTCTTC. Translating gives CASREGIDEQFF.

The chain recombines TRBV10-2 with TRBJ2-2; a possible D gene is TRBD2 (5 bases). Germline assignment: CDR1 WSHSY and CDR2 SAAADI. This CDR3 comprises 13 residues. The ends were cut back, 6 bases at V and 2 bases at J, with 7 bases in the middle. CDR3 sequence: CASRSGNTGELFF. Here the CDR3 DNA reads TGCGCCAGCAGAAGCGGCAACACCGGGGAGCTGTTTTTT.

The chain recombines TRBV9 with TRBJ2-7, with TRBD1 identical over 9 bases. CDR3 length: 14 residues. CDR1 SGDLS and CDR2 YYNGEE come from the germline V gene. V shed 3 bases and J 4 bases; nucleotides not matched to a gene: 5. CDR3 protein: CASSGRGQGYEQYF. CDR3 DNA: TGTGCCAGCAGCGGACGCGGACAGGGGTACGAGCAGTACTTC.

The genes are TRBV6-1 and TRBJ1-1; no clear D gene. Trimming left V 5 bases short and J 1 base short, with 11 bases between. The CDR3 totals 14 residues. Germline V gene data show CDR1 as MNHNS and CDR2 as SASEGT. The CDR3 DNA reads as TGTGCCAGCAGTCCGTCATGGGCGAACACTGAAGCTTTCTTT. It yields the protein CASSPSWANTEAFF.

This chain links TRBV7-3 with TRBJ2-2, with D unresolved. This CDR3 is built from 12 residues. Between the trimmed V and J ends, which lost 2 bases and 7 bases, there was a span of 5 bases. Germline V gene data show CDR1 as SGHTA and CDR2 as FQGTGA. This chain's CDR3 is CASSLYLGELFF. The CDR3 nucleotides read TGTGCCAGCAGCTTATATCTCGGGGAGCTGTTTTTT.

The chain carries TRBV5-1 and TRBJ1-1; maybe TRBD1 (5 bases). The germline V gene has CDR1 SGHRS and CDR2 YFSETQ. The CDR3 is 16 residues long. V lost 0 bases and J 0 bases, leaving 12 bases between the germline ends. CDR3 nucleotides: TGCGCCAGCAGCTTGGTCGGGGGAAGGATGAACACTGAAGCTTTCTTT. This encodes CASSLVGGRMNTEAFF.

This clone showed up just a few times. This sequence joins TRBV6-5 and TRBJ2-5; 8 bases agree with TRBD2. The J segment lost 6 bases and the V segment lost 2 bases, leaving 8 bases of the junction unmatched. Germline V gene data show CDR1 as MNHEY and CDR2 as SVGAGI. The CDR3 has 15 residues. The CDR3 reads CASSYRAGAGQTQYF. In DNA form, the CDR3 reads TGTGCCAGCAGTTACCGAGCGGGGGCAGGGCAGACCCAGTACTTC.

The chain combines TRBV7-2 with TRBJ1-2, with 7 positions matching TRBD1. This CDR3 is built from 14 residues. J was trimmed by 6 bases and V by 5 bases; bases with no gene match: 9. The germline gives CDR1 SGHTA, CDR2 FQGNSA. The CDR3 DNA follows: TGTGCCAGCAGCCATACCTCAGGGGGTGATGGCTACACCTTC. Translated, it gives CASSHTSGGDGYTF.

The rearrangement uses TRBV2 and TRBJ2-5; D may be TRBD2 (6 bases). Germline V gene lookup returns CDR1 SNHLY and CDR2 FYNNEI. The CDR3 totals 14 residues. Trimming shortened V by 5 bases and J by 5 bases, and 15 bases separated the two germline ends. In DNA, the CDR3 is TGTGCCAGCAGTTTCTATACCGCGGGGGAGACCCAGTACTTC. Translated, it gives CASSFYTAGETQYF.

The rearrangement joins TRBV11-2 to TRBJ2-1, with TRBD2 identical over 8 bases. The germline V gene has CDR1 SGHAT and CDR2 FQNNGV. J was trimmed by 8 bases and V by 5 bases; bases with no gene match: 14. This CDR3 comprises 16 residues. CDR3 in amino acids: CASSRRRDSGGDEQFF. DNA for the CDR3: TGTGCCAGCAGCCGACGACGGGATTCGGGGGGGGATGAGCAGTTCTTC. Full variable domain (outside the CDR3, taken from reference TRBV11-2 and TRBJ2-1): EAGVAQSPRYKIIEKRQSVAFWCNPISGHATLYWYQQILGQGPKLLIQFQNNGVVDDSQLPKDRFSAERLKGVDSTLKIQPAKLEDSAVYLCASSRRRDSGGDEQFFGPGTRLTVL.

V gene TRBV7-9 combines with J gene TRBJ1-4, with 7 bases aligning to TRBD1. The CDR3 loop spans 15 amino acids. Per the germline V gene, CDR1 is SEHNR and CDR2 is FQNEAQ (reference sequence). J lost 8 bases, V lost 5 bases, and 11 bases had no gene match. This CDR3 is CASSATGAPGEKLFF. The CDR3 coding sequence is TGTGCCAGCAGCGCAACAGGGGCCCCTGGCGAAAAACTGTTTTTT. The full variable domain, rest sourced from reference TRBV7-9 and TRBJ1-4, is DTGVSQNPRHKITKRGQNVTFRCDPISEHNRLYWYRQTLGQGPEFLTYFQNEAQLEKSRLLSDRFSAERPKGSFSTLEIQRTEQGDSAMYLCASSATGAPGEKLFFGSGTQLSVL.

The rearrangement uses TRBV11-2 and TRBJ2-3; D is uncertain. The V end lost 4 bases, the J end lost 3 bases, and 5 bases lay between the germline ends. The CDR3 is 12 residues long. CDR1 is SGHAT, CDR2 FQNNGV, per germline. DNA for the CDR3: TGTGCCAGCAGCTCCTTTACAGATACGCAGTATTTT. It encodes CASSSFTDTQYF.

This chain joins TRBV7-9 and TRBJ1-5; D is possibly TRBD1 (5 bases). Germline CDR1 reads SEHNR; CDR2 reads FQNEAQ (reference sequence). The V gene lost 2 bases and the J gene lost 4 bases, with 6 bases spanning the gap. This CDR3 comprises 13 residues. CDR3 sequence (DNA): TGTGCCAGCAGCTTACAGGGTAATCAGCCCCAGCATTTT. This codes for CASSLQGNQPQHF.

The CDR3 sequence: CASRPTGPDTEAFF. Here the CDR3 DNA reads TGCGCCAGCAGGCCAACAGGGCCAGACACTGAAGCTTTCTTT. The rearrangement uses TRBV5-1 and TRBJ1-1; possibly TRBD1 for D (6 bases). The CDR3 contains 14 residues. Germline-derived CDR1 and CDR2 are SGHRS and YFSETQ. V was cut by 5 bases and J by 3 bases, with 14 bases left in between.

J is TRBJ2-4 and V is TRBV13; 8 bases agree with TRBD2. V lost 0 bases to trimming and J lost 8 bases; unmatched junction nucleotides: 3. CDR3 length equals 14 residues. Germline V gives CDR1 PRHDT, CDR2 FYEKMQ (reference sequence). This CDR3 reads CASSLGLRGDIQYF. DNA of the CDR3: TGTGCCAGCAGCTTAGGCCTGCGGGGGGACATTCAGTACTTC.

The chain joins TRBV7-9 to TRBJ1-2; maybe TRBD1 (6 bases). This CDR3 contains 15 residues. Germline CDR1 and CDR2: SEHNR and FQNEAQ (reference sequence). Trimming cost V 1 base and J 0 bases, with 9 bases left between them. CDR3 DNA: TGTGCCAGCAGCTTAGACAGGGAAGCTAACTATGGCTACACCTTC. This encodes CASSLDREANYGYTF. Full variable domain (outside the CDR3, taken from reference TRBV7-9 and TRBJ1-2): DTGVSQNPRHKITKRGQNVTFRCDPISEHNRLYWYRQTLGQGPEFLTYFQNEAQLEKSRLLSDRFSAERPKGSFSTLEIQRTEQGDSAMYLCASSLDREANYGYTFGSGTRLTVV.

V gene TRBV19 combines with J gene TRBJ2-7, with D possibly TRBD1 on 6 matching bases. The CDR3 is made up of 16 amino acids. Trimming stripped 3 bases from V and 0 bases from J, with 15 bases between. Germline V CDR1 and CDR2: LNHDA, SQIVND (reference sequence). In DNA form, the CDR3 reads TGTGCCAGTAGTATGGCCCGGGGCAGGGGCTCCTACGAGCAGTACTTC. It translates to CASSMARGRGSYEQYF.

V and J are TRBV5-1 and TRBJ2-7; 7 nucleotides match TRBD1. CDR3 length equals 14 residues. Germline lookup yields CDR1 SGHRS and CDR2 YFSETQ. V trimming: 5 bases; J trimming: 2 bases; junction bases outside the gene matches: 7. CDR3 loop: CASREQGWTYEQYF. Written as DNA, the CDR3 is TGCGCCAGCAGGGAACAGGGGTGGACCTACGAGCAGTACTTC.